A single sample gave rise to the 27 T cell receptor beta chains below, sequenced in a study of shared clonotypes between healthy human individuals. TCRdb's table, derived via immunoSEQ multiplex PCR, lists solely in-frame clones and lacks some. This table holds about 2.1 million clones, 85% to 95% found once. Naivety among CD8 cells was defined by CD45RO negativity and positive CCR7 selection, thereby excluding terminally differentiated effector memory CD45RA+ cells. Sequences were obtained from naive CD8+ T cells from PBMCs. The receptor set was obtained from a man between 18 and 29 years old in good health. Some clones in this sample may be carry-over from other donors' samples.

As for this clone: This sample includes further DNA sequences coding for the same CDR3. The gene calls are TRBV27 and TRBJ1-3, with D perhaps TRBD1 (5 bases). This CDR3 region has 15 residues. V gave up 3 bases and J gave up 1 base, with 10 bases separating them. The germline V gene encodes CDR1 MNHEY and CDR2 SMNVEV (reference sequence). The CDR3 protein is CASSLGWGSGNTIYF. The CDR3 DNA sequence: TGTGCCAGCAGTTTGGGCTGGGGGTCTGGAAACACCATATATTTT.

Concerning this clone: Other DNA sequences from this sample encode an identical CDR3 as well. This chain links TRBV27 with TRBJ2-7; a possible D gene is TRBD2 (6 bases). This CDR3 spans 13 amino acids. V lost 4 bases and J 2 bases, leaving 9 bases between the germline ends. In germline, CDR1 is MNHEY, CDR2 SMNVEV (reference sequence). As DNA, the CDR3 is TGTGCCAGCAGTTATGGGGGGACCTACGAGCAGTACTTC. Encoded protein: CASSYGGTYEQYF.

The V and J genes are TRBV11-2 and TRBJ2-7; D is undetermined. CDR3 length equals 15 residues. The V and J ends lost 5 bases and 2 bases respectively, with 16 bases between them. Germline CDR1 is SGHAT and CDR2 is FQNNGV. The DNA of the CDR3 is TGTGCCAGCAGCCCCGACATTGGGCTCGCCTACGAGCAGTACTTC. This translates into CASSPDIGLAYEQYF.

CDR3 sequence (DNA): TGTGCCAGCAGCCCGTCAGTTGACTATGGCTACACCTTC. Translated, it gives CASSPSVDYGYTF. This chain uses TRBV7-9 with TRBJ1-2, with D unresolved. CDR3 size: 13 residues. V was shortened by 5 bases and J by 3 bases, with 10 bases between the two germline ends. CDR1 is SEHNR, CDR2 FQNEAQ, per germline (reference sequence).

The genes are TRBV6-1 and TRBJ2-7; TRBD1 matches at 11 bases. The germline V gene encodes CDR1 MNHNS and CDR2 SASEGT. The V and J ends lost 4 bases and 4 bases, in that order; junction bases with no gene match: 3. This CDR3 has 14 residues. The CDR3 sequence is CASSGTGGLYEQYF. In DNA, the CDR3 is TGTGCCAGCAGTGGGACAGGGGGCTTATACGAGCAGTACTTC.

The chain is built from TRBV15 and TRBJ2-5; no clear D. Trimming stripped 5 bases from V and 4 bases from J, with 11 bases between. Germline CDR1 is LNHNV and CDR2 is YYDKDF (reference sequence). This CDR3 contains 13 residues. In DNA, the CDR3 is TGTGCCACCAGCCCGTCTGTTGGAGAGACCCAGTACTTC. Encoded protein: CATSPSVGETQYF.

The rearrangement joins TRBV27 to TRBJ1-2; weak D call: TRBD1 (5 bases). The ends were cut back, 1 base at V and 7 bases at J, with 10 bases in the middle. CDR3 length: 13 amino acids. Germline assignment: CDR1 MNHEY and CDR2 SMNVEV (reference sequence). This CDR3 reads CASSLWGGGGYTF. The DNA of the CDR3 is TGTGCCAGCAGTTTATGGGGGGGAGGTGGCTACACCTTC.

The chain combines TRBV23-1 with TRBJ1-2, with unresolved D. TRBV23-1 qualifies as an ORF whose function is uncertain. The germline V and J ends were trimmed by 6 bases and 2 bases, with 10 bases remaining between them. The CDR3 spans 13 residues. In DNA form, the CDR3 reads TGCGCCAGCAGCCGGCCCGAGAACTATGGCTACACCTTC. This encodes CASSRPENYGYTF.

This chain links TRBV2 with TRBJ2-2, with 11 positions matching TRBD2. Per germline, CDR1 SNHLY and CDR2 FYNNEI. The CDR3 is made up of 21 amino acids. Trimming took 7 bases from V and 0 from J; bases not matched to a gene: 19. The CDR3 protein is CASNLDHTSTSGVANTGELFF. CDR3 DNA: TGTGCCAGCAATTTAGACCATACCTCGACTAGCGGGGTCGCGAACACCGGGGAGCTGTTTTTT.

V gene TRBV27 combines with J gene TRBJ2-7; TRBD2 agrees at 7 bases. CDR3 length equals 16 residues. The junction had 11 bases not matched to a gene; V was cut back by 3 bases and J by 3 bases. Germline V gene lookup returns CDR1 MNHEY and CDR2 SMNVEV (reference sequence). For the CDR3, the DNA is TGTGCCAGCAGTTTGGTCATGACTGGCGGGAGCTACGAGCAGTACTTC. It translates to CASSLVMTGGSYEQYF.

The chain combines TRBV7-2 with TRBJ1-2; TRBD1 aligns across 7 bases. The J segment lost 2 bases and the V segment lost 1 base, leaving 4 bases of the junction unmatched. CDR3 length: 15 residues. CDR1 and CDR2 (germline): SGHTA, FQGNSA. CDR3 in amino acids: CASSLVAGGNYGYTF. Here the CDR3 DNA reads TGTGCCAGCAGCTTAGTAGCAGGGGGGAACTATGGCTACACCTTC.

CDR3 region: CASSPRTEYNEQFF. The CDR3 nucleotides read TGTGCCAGCAGTCCTAGGACCGAATACAATGAGCAGTTCTTC. The chain has TRBV27 and TRBJ2-1; D is ambiguous. Looked up from germline, CDR1 is MNHEY and CDR2 is SMNVEV (reference sequence). The CDR3 has 14 residues. Deletions cut 5 bases from V and 4 bases from J, with 12 bases between.

The genes are TRBV5-6 and TRBJ1-5, with TRBD1 as a possible D gene (5 bases). CDR1 and CDR2 from the germline V gene are SGHDT and YYEEEE. The CDR3 loop spans 14 amino acids. V dropped 4 bases and J dropped 4 bases, with 12 bases sitting between them. The CDR3 here is CASSAGTLNQPQHF. In DNA, the CDR3 is TGTGCCAGCAGCGCCGGGACCCTTAATCAGCCCCAGCATTTT.

The CDR3 region has the DNA TGTGCCAGCAGCTTAGTACAGTCCGGAACCTACGAGCAGTACTTC. This encodes CASSLVQSGTYEQYF. The chain carries TRBV7-9 and TRBJ2-7; no reliable D call. The V gene's germline CDR1 is SEHNR and CDR2 FQNEAQ (reference sequence). V lost 1 base and J lost 2, with 12 bases in between. The CDR3 loop spans 15 amino acids.

This rearrangement joins TRBV2 to TRBJ2-3, with D perhaps given as TRBD1 or TRBD2 (6 bases each). The germline V gene has CDR1 SNHLY and CDR2 FYNNEI. This CDR3 comprises 15 residues. V was pared by 0 bases and J by 2 bases, with 9 bases between. CDR3 sequence reads: CASSEAGGYTDTQYF. CDR3 nucleotide sequence: TGTGCCAGCAGTGAAGCAGGGGGGTACACAGATACGCAGTATTTT.

This rearrangement joins TRBV9 to TRBJ2-1, with 9 bases lining up with TRBD1. There are 16 residues in the CDR3. Germline assignment: CDR1 SGDLS and CDR2 YYNGEE. Trimming took 3 bases from V and 0 from J; bases not matched to a gene: 4. CDR3 DNA: TGTGCCAGCAGCGACGGGACAGGGCACTCCTACAATGAGCAGTTCTTC. Translation: CASSDGTGHSYNEQFF.

The V and J genes are TRBV5-6 and TRBJ2-1, with D unresolved. Trimming left V 1 base short and J 5 bases short, with 10 bases between. Germline CDR1 SGHDT, CDR2 YYEEEE. The CDR3 has 14 residues. CDR3 amino acids: CASSLISNDNEQFF. DNA of the CDR3: TGTGCCAGCAGCTTGATTTCGAATGACAATGAGCAGTTCTTC.

The chain has TRBV5-6 and TRBJ2-5; D gene unclear. The J call may be faulty, since TRBJ2-7 better matches the DNA end. Germline CDR1 SGHDT, CDR2 YYEEEE. The CDR3 has 17 amino acids. CDR3: CASSLSVGFGIGSEQYF. In nucleotides, the CDR3 is TGTGCCAGCAGCTTGTCAGTGGGGTTCGGTATAGGAAGCGAGCAGTACTTC.

V and J are TRBV11-2 and TRBJ2-5; 9 bases are shared with TRBD2. CDR1 and CDR2 (germline): SGHAT, FQNNGV. Losses at the gene ends were 7 bases for V and 2 bases for J; bases not matched to a gene: 11. There are 16 residues in the CDR3. As DNA, the CDR3 is TGTGCCAGCACCCCTCGATCGCTAGCGGGGCAAGAGACCCAGTACTTC. It translates to CASTPRSLAGQETQYF. Drawing the rest from reference TRBV11-2 and TRBJ2-5, the complete variable domain is EAGVAQSPRYKIIEKRQSVAFWCNPISGHATLYWYQQILGQGPKLLIQFQNNGVVDDSQLPKDRFSAERLKGVDSTLKIQPAKLEDSAVYLCASTPRSLAGQETQYFGPGTRLLVL.

J is TRBJ2-1 and V is TRBV13, with 10 bases aligning to TRBD2. Germline CDR1 reads PRHDT; CDR2 reads FYEKMQ (reference sequence). J gave up 5 bases and V 5 bases, and 9 bases lay outside the gene matches. The CDR3 runs 16 residues. The CDR3 sequence: CASSPPGTSVHNEQFF. In DNA, the CDR3 is TGTGCCAGCAGCCCCCCCGGGACTAGCGTACACAATGAGCAGTTCTTC.

The J gene is TRBJ1-1, the V gene TRBV27; 7 nucleotides agree with TRBD1. The junction had 7 bases not matched to a gene; V was cut back by 6 bases and J by 3 bases. Germline-derived CDR1 and CDR2 are MNHEY and SMNVEV (reference sequence). CDR3 length: 14 amino acids. The CDR3 sequence: CASRYLQGYTEAFF. The CDR3, as DNA: TGTGCCAGCAGATACTTACAGGGGTACACTGAAGCTTTCTTT.

The rearrangement joins TRBV19 to TRBJ1-1; D remains ambiguous. Trimming removed 1 base at V and 4 bases at J, with 13 bases between. This CDR3 contains 15 residues. The germline CDR1 and CDR2 sequences are LNHDA and SQIVND (reference sequence). CDR3: CASSIGLAAATEAFF. CDR3 DNA sequence: TGTGCCAGTAGTATAGGTCTGGCCGCCGCCACTGAAGCTTTCTTT.

The chain recombines TRBV28 with TRBJ2-3, with TRBD1 matching over 7 bases. CDR1 MDHEN and CDR2 SYDVKM come from the germline V gene. This CDR3 is built from 16 residues. V trimming: 4 bases; J trimming: 5 bases; junction bases outside the gene matches: 12. This CDR3 is CASSSFDRVRGDTQYF. In DNA form, the CDR3 reads TGTGCCAGCAGTTCTTTCGACAGGGTGAGGGGAGATACGCAGTATTTT.

The chain recombines TRBV10-3 with TRBJ1-2; D unclear. Deletions cut 7 bases from V and 8 bases from J, with 17 bases between. Germline assignment: CDR1 ENHRY and CDR2 SYGVKD. CDR3 length equals 13 residues. As DNA, the CDR3 is TGTGCCATCACCGGGCGGCCACGGGTCGGCTACACCTTC. It specifies CAITGRPRVGYTF.

The table lists this clone with a count of one. J is TRBJ2-6 and V is TRBV27; TRBD1 matches 9 bases. Germline loops: CDR1 MNHEY, CDR2 SMNVEV (reference sequence). V trimming: 6 bases; J trimming: 2 bases; junction bases outside the gene matches: 8. The CDR3 sequence is 17 residues long. The CDR3 reads CASRATGGGTGANVLTF. The CDR3 region has the DNA TGTGCCAGCAGGGCGACAGGGGGGGGGACTGGGGCCAACGTCCTGACTTTC. Looking up the rest from reference TRBV27 and TRBJ2-6 gives the full variable domain: EAQVTQNPRYLITVTGKKLTVTCSQNMNHEYMSWYRQDPGLGLRQIYYSMNVEVTDKGDVPEGYKVSRKEKRNFPLILESPSPNQTSLYFCASRATGGGTGANVLTFGAGSRLTVL.

The CDR3 nucleotides read TGTGCCACCTCTGGGACCCCCTTTAAGGAGCTGTTTTTT. Its protein is CATSGTPFKELFF. The J gene is TRBJ2-2, the V gene TRBV15, with D perhaps given as TRBD1 or TRBD2 (5 bases each). V dropped 8 bases and J dropped 10 bases, with 17 bases sitting between them. The CDR3 runs to 13 residues. Germline lookup yields CDR1 LNHNV and CDR2 YYDKDF (reference sequence).

The rearrangement uses TRBV7-7 and TRBJ2-5, with D unclear. V dropped 1 base and J dropped 0 bases, with 3 bases sitting between them. This CDR3 has 13 amino acids. Germline values: CDR1 SSHAT, CDR2 FNYEAQ (reference sequence). CDR3 loop: CASSLGNQETQYF. The CDR3 coding sequence is TGTGCCAGCAGCTTAGGAAACCAAGAGACCCAGTACTTC.